This T cell receptor beta chain is drawn from a study of blood T cell repertoires in COVID-19. Study details: Sources were T cells, B-cell-depleted T cells, or PBMCs; the material itself was cDNA or gDNA.

Methods used by the authors: Estimation of nucleated cell counts relied on the amplification of reference gene primers. Clones were sequenced by immunoSEQ multiplex PCR, and TCRdb holds only the in-frame ones, with some missing. Clone size and V and J calls were adopted from that table, with D and trimming inferred from the DNA. This sample yields some 45,000 clones, of which roughly 90% are seen a single time; roughly 14% belongs to the top ten. The V and J ends lost 4 bases and 4 bases, in that order; junction bases with no gene match: 7. Germline V lookup: CDR1 SGHRS, CDR2 YFSETQ. This CDR3 has 17 residues.

This chain joins TRBV5-1 and TRBJ2-2; 13 bases match TRBD2. This TCR derives from a man in his 60s with active COVID-19. Input material: peripheral blood. The CDR3 region is CASSLRTSGGGTGELFF. CDR3 in DNA: TGCGCCAGCAGCCTCCGGACTAGCGGGGGAGGCACCGGGGAGCTGTTTTTT.